The 21 T cell receptor beta chains listed next were all sequenced from one sample in a study of ipilimumab plus nivolumab after autologous stem cell transplantation. Some clones are missing from TCRdb's copy, which holds only in-frame ones; the method was immunoSEQ multiplex PCR. The sample has more than 13,000 clones; approximately 74% are singletons. The input for sequencing was PBMCs, taken in a trial of ipilimumab plus nivolumab as post-transplant consolidation. Receptors were obtained from a male donor with primary mediastinal lymphoma.

This sequence joins TRBV27 and TRBJ1-2; 10 nucleotides line up with TRBD1. CDR3 size: 15 residues. The germline V gene has CDR1 MNHEY and CDR2 SMNVEV (reference sequence). Trimming took 3 bases from V and 4 from J; bases not matched to a gene: 5. The DNA for the CDR3 is TGTGCCAGCAGTTTCTACGGACAGGGGGGCTATGGCTACACCTTC. It codes for CASSFYGQGGYGYTF.

CDR3 nucleotides: TGTGCCAGCAGTGAAGCAAAAGGGTCTTTAGCGGGGCACACAGATACGCAGTATTTT. Encoded protein: CASSEAKGSLAGHTDTQYF. This chain connects TRBV6-1 to TRBJ2-3; TRBD2 matches 8 bases. The CDR3 length is 19 residues. CDR1 and CDR2 (germline): MNHNS, SASEGT. J lost 2 bases, V lost 0 bases, and 13 bases had no gene match.

The rearrangement uses TRBV19 and TRBJ2-1, with D possibly TRBD1 on 5 matching bases. CDR3 length equals 14 residues. V lost 1 base and J lost 7, with 11 bases in between. Germline values: CDR1 LNHDA, CDR2 SQIVND (reference sequence). The CDR3 sequence: CASSIGQGINEQFF. CDR3 nucleotide sequence: TGTGCCAGTAGTATAGGGCAGGGAATTAATGAGCAGTTCTTC.

The chain uses TRBV6-1 and TRBJ1-5; 9 bases are shared with TRBD1. The trim removed 6 bases at V and 2 bases at J, leaving 5 bases unmatched. Germline V gives CDR1 MNHNS, CDR2 SASEGT. The CDR3 extends over 15 amino acids. The CDR3 sequence: CASRGTGSRNQPQHF. CDR3 DNA sequence: TGTGCCAGCAGGGGGACAGGGAGTCGCAATCAGCCCCAGCATTTT.

This clone has only a few counts. This rearrangement joins TRBV19 to TRBJ1-1; TRBD1 is a possible D gene (5 bases). Germline CDR1 is LNHDA and CDR2 is SQIVND (reference sequence). V was trimmed by 2 bases and J by 4 bases, leaving 11 bases between them. There are 14 residues in the CDR3. CDR3 loop: CASSINDRSTEAFF. The CDR3 coding sequence is TGTGCCAGTAGTATAAACGACAGAAGCACTGAAGCTTTCTTT.

This chain's CDR3 is CASSPGTASGANVLTF. The DNA for the CDR3 is TGTGCCAGCAGCCCTGGGACAGCCTCTGGGGCCAACGTCCTGACTTTC. The J gene is TRBJ2-6, the V gene TRBV2; 7 bases agree with TRBD1. J gave up 0 bases and V 6 bases, and 5 bases lay outside the gene matches. Germline V gene data show CDR1 as SNHLY and CDR2 as FYNNEI. This CDR3 contains 16 residues. The full variable domain, in which reference TRBV2 and TRBJ2-6 provide the parts outside the CDR3, is EPEVTQTPSHQVTQMGQEVILRCVPISNHLYFYWYRQILGQKVEFLVSFYNNEISEKSEIFDDQFSVERPDGSNFTLKIRSTKLEDSAMYFCASSPGTASGANVLTFGAGSRLTVL.

This clone was seen only a few times. The chain combines TRBV11-1 with TRBJ2-2, with D perhaps given as TRBD1 or TRBD2 (5 bases each). With 0 bases removed from V and 7 bases from J, the gap between germline ends came to 12 bases. CDR1 SGHAT and CDR2 FQDESV come from the germline V gene (reference sequence). The CDR3 runs to 15 residues. The chain's CDR3 is CASSLALGASGELFF. CDR3 DNA: TGTGCCAGCAGCTTAGCGCTCGGGGCAAGCGGGGAGCTGTTTTTT.

This clone was counted only a few times. V usage is TRBV6-1 and J usage is TRBJ2-7, with D maybe TRBD2 (5 bases). Trimming removed 10 bases at V and 6 bases at J, with 16 bases between. CDR1 MNHNS and CDR2 SASEGT come from the germline V gene. This CDR3 region has 12 residues. In nucleotides, the CDR3 is TGTGCCATCAGCCCGGGGATCCCCGAGCAGTACTTC. Translating it yields CAISPGIPEQYF.

The chain has TRBV9 and TRBJ2-5; a weak D match, TRBD1 (6 bases). The length of the CDR3 is 14 residues. Germline V CDR1 and CDR2: SGDLS, YYNGEE. Trimming pared 0 bases from V and 5 bases from J, leaving 11 bases between. CDR3 coding DNA: TGTGCCAGCAGCGTAGCAGGGGCAGGCGAGACCCAGTACTTC. Encoded protein: CASSVAGAGETQYF.

The chain couples TRBV11-1 to TRBJ1-5; no clear D. This CDR3 has 13 residues. Germline loops: CDR1 SGHAT, CDR2 FQDESV (reference sequence). V was clipped by 1 base and J by 6 bases, with 7 bases between them. CDR3 in DNA: TGTGCCAGCAGCTTAGGGGAGGTTCAGCCCCAGCATTTT. This gives the protein CASSLGEVQPQHF.

Worth noting for this clone: One end of the junction fails to match germline, which may point to a read error. V is TRBV20-1 and J is TRBJ2-7; D is perhaps TRBD1 or TRBD2 (6 bases each). The CDR3 has 11 residues. Per germline, CDR1 DFQATT and CDR2 SNEGSKA (reference sequence). This CDR3 is CSARGGSEQYF. The DNA for the CDR3 is TGCAGTGCGAGAGGGGGGTCCGAGCAGTACTTC.

The chain employs TRBV7-8 and TRBJ2-5; 8 nucleotides line up with TRBD2. V shed 2 bases and J 2 bases; nucleotides not matched to a gene: 4. Germline V CDR1 and CDR2: SGHVS, FQNEAQ. This CDR3 region has 15 residues. The CDR3 DNA reads TGTGCCAGCAGCTTACTAGCGGGCACACAAGAGACCCAGTACTTC. Encoded protein: CASSLLAGTQETQYF.

The chain recombines TRBV6-1 with TRBJ2-5; 8 nucleotides align to TRBD2. The CDR3 extends over 15 amino acids. Trimming at V came to 3 bases and at J to 4 bases, leaving 7 bases not matched to a gene. Germline V CDR1 and CDR2: MNHNS, SASEGT. The CDR3 coding sequence is TGTGCCAGCAGTGACCTCGGGACTAGGGGAGAGACCCAGTACTTC. This gives the protein CASSDLGTRGETQYF.

J is TRBJ2-5 and V is TRBV7-8, with D possibly being TRBD1 (6 bases). In germline, CDR1 is SGHVS, CDR2 FQNEAQ. Trimming shortened V by 7 bases and J by 5 bases, and 20 bases separated the two germline ends. The CDR3 is made up of 15 amino acids. DNA for the CDR3: TGTGCCAGCAATCGTGTCGGGGACAACTGGGAGACCCAGTACTTC. Its translation is CASNRVGDNWETQYF.

This clone occurred a few times. The gene calls are TRBV7-2 and TRBJ1-2, with D perhaps matching TRBD1 (5 bases). The V gene's germline CDR1 is SGHTA and CDR2 FQGNSA. The CDR3 contains 15 residues. V was trimmed by 5 bases and J by 2 bases, leaving 15 bases between them. The CDR3 DNA follows: TGTGCCAGCAGCCTAAGCTCGGGGGGGAACTATGGCTACACCTTC. It encodes CASSLSSGGNYGYTF.

By share, this clone ranks as large. This chain joins TRBV5-4 and TRBJ2-3; D gene unclear. This CDR3 is built from 15 residues. The ends were cut back, 4 bases at V and 2 bases at J, with 14 bases in the middle. Germline CDR1 is SGHNT and CDR2 is YYREEE (reference sequence). Here the CDR3 reads CASSPPARPTDTQYF. In DNA form, the CDR3 reads TGTGCCAGCAGCCCGCCGGCCCGTCCCACAGATACGCAGTATTTT.

CDR3 protein: CAISGHSNQPQHF. The CDR3 DNA reads as TGTGCCATCAGTGGGCACAGCAATCAGCCCCAGCATTTT. The chain uses TRBV10-3 and TRBJ1-5; D is unresolved. This CDR3 comprises 13 residues. Germline CDR1 reads ENHRY; CDR2 reads SYGVKD. The V gene lost 4 bases and the J gene lost 1 base, with 5 bases spanning the gap.

The genes are TRBV9 and TRBJ2-3; TRBD1 might be the D (5 bases). CDR1 SGDLS and CDR2 YYNGEE come from the germline V gene. V shed 0 bases and J shed 6 bases, with 11 bases lying between them. CDR3 length: 14 residues. In DNA form, the CDR3 reads TGTGCCAGCAGCGTAGTGGGATCAGGGGATACGCAGTATTTT. Translation gives CASSVVGSGDTQYF.

There are a few counts of this clone. The CDR3 here is CASSQVGQLSYEQYF. The CDR3 region has the DNA TGTGCCAGCAGCCAAGTGGGCCAGCTGTCCTACGAGCAGTACTTC. The rearrangement uses TRBV4-2 and TRBJ2-7; no firm D call. This CDR3 is built from 15 residues. V was pared by 1 base and J by 1 base, with 11 bases between. Germline V CDR1 and CDR2: LGHNA, YNFKEQ.

This clone turned up a few times. The chain is built from TRBV11-3 and TRBJ2-7, with 10 nucleotides matching TRBD2. The V segment lost 1 base and the J segment 7 bases; nucleotides outside the gene matches: 7. This CDR3 spans 15 amino acids. Germline lookup yields CDR1 SGHNT and CDR2 YENEEA. DNA of the CDR3: TGTGCCAGCAGCTTAGGCGGGCTAGCGGGGGAAGAGCAGTACTTC. This gives the protein CASSLGGLAGEEQYF.

The V call is TRBV10-3, the J call TRBJ1-5; D is ambiguous. The CDR3 runs to 15 residues. The germline CDR1 and CDR2 sequences are ENHRY and SYGVKD. Trimming pared 5 bases from V and 0 bases from J, leaving 11 bases between. The CDR3 DNA follows: TGTGCCATCAGTCGCGATAAATATAGCAATCAGCCCCAGCATTTT. This codes for CAISRDKYSNQPQHF.